These T cell receptor beta chains were read from a single sample in a study of T cell responses to AZD1222 COVID-19 vaccine. Repertoires were generated with immunoSEQ multiplex PCR, while TCRdb's copy carries only in-frame clones and drops some. This sample lists around 140,000 clones; its ten largest clones have about 2.3%. Source material: peripheral blood. These receptors were obtained from an adult in good health. Both conserved end residues are part of each CDR3.

>TRBJ1-6|TRBV12-3/TRBV12-4
CASSLAQVSPLHF
>TRBJ1-2|TRBV2
CASTTRTGGGYTF
>TRBJ1-2|TRBV2
CASSEGPAIWGYTF
>TRBJ2-3|TRBV2
CASSSYGPDTQYF
>TRBJ1-1|TRBV9
CASSVDGENTEAFF
>TRBJ1-2|TRBV7-2
CASSAPDGRAPYGYTF
>TRBJ1-1|TRBV21-1
CASSCWTGGAVNTEAFF
>TRBJ1-5|TRBV28
CASSSPGQTYSNQPQHF
>TRBJ2-7|TRBV12-3/TRBV12-4
CASTLGRGEQYF
>TRBJ2-5|TRBV20-1
CSASLGQGAVGETQYF
>TRBJ1-1|TRBV5-1
CASSVGQLLRTEAFF
>TRBJ1-1|TRBV5-1
CASSLGPGISVNTEAFF
>TRBJ1-1|TRBV27
CASSLSSKNTEAFF
>TRBJ1-6|TRBV6-6
CASRPDRANSPLHF
>TRBJ1-1|TRBV27
CASSFQGRSTEAFF
>TRBJ1-1|TRBV12-3/TRBV12-4
CASREGGGAFF
>TRBJ2-1|TRBV29-1
CSVRTPYNEQFF
>TRBJ1-2|TRBV5-5
CASSAATGGYGYTF
>TRBJ1-1|TRBV27
CASSGESANTEAFF
>TRBJ1-2|TRBV11-3
CASSAQGRRGYTF